Below, 18 T cell receptor beta chains from the same sample are listed, as sequenced in a study of shared clonotypes between healthy human individuals. Assay used: immunoSEQ multiplex PCR; TCRdb lists only in-frame clones, some missing. The sample contains 2.3 million or so clones, 85% to 95% of which appear only once. Sequenced material: naive CD4+ T cells from PBMCs. Specified subset: CD45RA+ positively selected. The receptors here all came from a man younger than 35 in good health. Some clones in this sample may be carry-over from other donors' samples.

V gene TRBV11-2 combines with J gene TRBJ2-7; weak D call: TRBD1 (5 bases). The CDR3 length is 14 residues. The germline gives CDR1 SGHAT, CDR2 FQNNGV. Trimming stripped 5 bases from V and 1 base from J, with 12 bases between. The DNA of the CDR3 is TGTGCCAGCAGCCGTACCAGGGAATCCTACGAGCAGTACTTC. Translation: CASSRTRESYEQYF.

Worth noting for this clone: Other DNA sequences in this specimen translate into the identical CDR3. The chain carries TRBV5-4 and TRBJ2-7; tentative D call: TRBD2 (7 bases). Trimming removed 3 bases from V and 3 bases from J, with 13 bases in between. The CDR3 contains 14 residues. Per germline, CDR1 SGHNT and CDR2 YYREEE (reference sequence). The CDR3 protein is CASSSPGGNYEQYF. The CDR3 region has the DNA TGTGCCAGCAGCTCTCCGGGGGGCAACTACGAGCAGTACTTC.

The chain carries TRBV5-1 and TRBJ1-2, with D possibly being TRBD1 (6 bases). V lost 3 bases and J 2 bases, leaving 11 bases between the germline ends. From germline, CDR1 is SGHRS and CDR2 YFSETQ. The CDR3 contains 14 residues. In DNA, the CDR3 is TGCGCCAGCAGCTCCGAGGGGGTCAACTATGGCTACACCTTC. It encodes CASSSEGVNYGYTF.

V and J are TRBV6-5 and TRBJ2-1; either TRBD1 or TRBD2 may supply D (5 bases each). Per the germline V gene, CDR1 is MNHEY and CDR2 is SVGAGI. The CDR3 contains 14 residues. V was shortened by 6 bases and J by 9 bases, with 18 bases between the two germline ends. The CDR3 bases are TGTGCCAGCAGGAGGGACGGCCCGTCCGGTGAGCAGTTCTTC. Protein product: CASRRDGPSGEQFF.

CDR3 DNA sequence: TGTGCCAGCAGCCCAAAAGAGACCCAGTACTTC. It translates to CASSPKETQYF. The chain links TRBV7-9 to TRBJ2-5; D unclear. The CDR3 contains 11 residues. Germline V lookup: CDR1 SEHNR, CDR2 FQNEAQ (reference sequence). V dropped 5 bases and J dropped 3 bases, with 4 bases sitting between them.

The rearrangement joins TRBV6-5 to TRBJ2-7; D might be TRBD1 (6 bases). V was pared by 5 bases and J by 5 bases, with 7 bases between. Germline CDR1 is MNHEY and CDR2 is SVGAGI. This CDR3 region has 11 residues. In DNA, the CDR3 is TGTGCCAGCAGTGAGGGGGACGAGCAGTACTTC. This translates into CASSEGDEQYF.

The gene calls are TRBV28 and TRBJ1-2, with TRBD1 matching over 7 bases. Germline V gene data show CDR1 as MDHEN and CDR2 as SYDVKM. This CDR3 comprises 14 residues. After removal of 7 bases from V and 8 bases from J, the junction contained 13 bases not matched to a gene. The CDR3 here is CASTSNRGERGYTF. CDR3 coding DNA: TGTGCCAGCACCTCGAACAGGGGAGAAAGGGGCTACACCTTC.

The chain couples TRBV6-1 to TRBJ1-1; 7 bases align to TRBD1. Germline V gives CDR1 MNHNS, CDR2 SASEGT. The V gene end was trimmed by 6 bases and the J gene end by 4 bases; junction bases not matched to a gene: 8. CDR3 size: 14 residues. Here the CDR3 DNA reads TGTGCCAGCAGCCCCCAGGGGGTGGCCACTGAAGCTTTCTTT. It translates to CASSPQGVATEAFF.

The chain's CDR3 is CASSKGRVYNSPLHF. Written as DNA, the CDR3 is TGCGCCAGCAGCAAGGGTCGGGTCTATAATTCACCCCTCCACTTT. The genes are TRBV5-1 and TRBJ1-6, with unresolved D. V was cut by 4 bases and J by 3 bases, with 11 bases left in between. CDR3 length: 15 amino acids. Germline V gene data show CDR1 as SGHRS and CDR2 as YFSETQ.

Of note for this clone: Other nucleotide sequences from this sample produce the same CDR3. V usage is TRBV5-4 and J usage is TRBJ2-1, with D tentatively TRBD2 (5 bases). Between the trimmed V and J ends, which lost 1 base and 3 bases, there was a span of 5 bases. The CDR3 sequence is 13 residues long. Germline lookup yields CDR1 SGHNT and CDR2 YYREEE (reference sequence). The CDR3 sequence is CASSLTSYNEQFF. The CDR3 DNA is TGTGCCAGCAGCTTGACTAGCTACAATGAGCAGTTCTTC.

This chain links TRBV2 with TRBJ2-7, with D unclear. V was clipped by 4 bases and J by 2 bases, with 9 bases between them. Germline CDR1 is SNHLY and CDR2 is FYNNEI. This CDR3 has 13 amino acids. The CDR3 DNA follows: TGTGCCAGCAGTGGCCTAGAGACCTACGAGCAGTACTTC. Translating it yields CASSGLETYEQYF.

The V call is TRBV5-1, the J call TRBJ1-2; tentatively, D is TRBD1 (6 bases). Germline V CDR1 and CDR2: SGHRS, YFSETQ. The CDR3 is made up of 14 amino acids. The germline V and J ends were trimmed by 1 base and 5 bases, with 12 bases remaining between them. For the CDR3, the DNA is TGCGCCAGCAGCTTGACCACAGGGTTATATGGCTACACCTTC. Protein sequence: CASSLTTGLYGYTF.

This sequence joins TRBV6-5 and TRBJ2-1, with a possible D match to TRBD2 (5 bases). Trimming removed 5 bases from V and 3 bases from J, with 11 bases in between. The germline CDR1 and CDR2 sequences are MNHEY and SVGAGI. The CDR3 has 14 residues. The CDR3 bases are TGTGCCAGCAGTGGGAGCGGCCTCTACAATGAGCAGTTCTTC. Protein sequence: CASSGSGLYNEQFF.

The chain recombines TRBV9 with TRBJ2-1; D could derive from TRBD1 or TRBD2 (5 bases each). In germline, CDR1 is SGDLS, CDR2 YYNGEE. V gave up 7 bases and J gave up 13 bases, with 18 bases separating them. The CDR3 is 12 residues long. The CDR3: CASGPEGSVQFF. The CDR3 DNA is TGTGCCAGCGGTCCTGAGGGGAGTGTTCAGTTCTTC.

The rearrangement joins TRBV30 to TRBJ2-3; 12 nucleotides align to TRBD2. Germline V CDR1 and CDR2: GTSNPN, SVGIG (reference sequence). The CDR3 loop spans 21 amino acids. After removal of 2 bases from V and 6 bases from J, the junction contained 24 bases not matched to a gene. This CDR3 reads CAWSSQTEILLAGGRLDTQYF. CDR3 DNA sequence: TGTGCCTGGAGTTCACAGACAGAAATTCTACTAGCGGGAGGACGTCTGGATACGCAGTATTTT.

CDR3 in DNA: TGTGCCAGCAGTTTCTCAGGGCCCCACGGGTACGAGCAGTACTTC. Translation gives CASSFSGPHGYEQYF. This sequence joins TRBV28 and TRBJ2-7, with D possibly being TRBD1 (5 bases). CDR3 length: 15 residues. Trimming left V 3 bases short and J 4 bases short, with 16 bases between. The V gene's germline CDR1 is MDHEN and CDR2 SYDVKM.

The V and J genes are TRBV12-5 and TRBJ1-5, with 10 bases that match TRBD1. The CDR3 has 21 amino acids. Germline CDR1 is LGHNT and CDR2 is FRNRAP. The junction had 20 bases not matched to a gene; V was cut back by 0 bases and J by 6 bases. The CDR3 region has the DNA TGTGCTAGTGGTTTGGTACGATTTATACTGGACAGGGGGAGTCGGAGTCAGCCCCAGCATTTT. Encoded protein: CASGLVRFILDRGSRSQPQHF.

The V gene is TRBV5-4, the J gene TRBJ2-3; D is unresolved. Trimming left V 0 bases short and J 0 bases short, with 11 bases between. In germline, CDR1 is SGHNT, CDR2 YYREEE (reference sequence). The CDR3 length is 16 residues. The CDR3 sequence: CASSLDFSTSTDTQYF. As DNA, the CDR3 is TGTGCCAGCAGCTTGGACTTTTCAACTAGCACAGATACGCAGTATTTT.